This T cell receptor beta chain was profiled in a study of blood T cell repertoires in COVID-19. Study-level information: Researchers got acute and convalescent COVID-19 samples from the United States, Italy and Spain. Nucleic acid was either cDNA or gDNA, and it came from T cells, B-cell-depleted T cells, or PBMCs.

Authors' methods: Amplification of reference gene primers provided the estimated nucleated cell counts. The method was immunoSEQ multiplex PCR; TCRdb's version includes in-frame clones alone and lacks a portion of them. V and J calls and clone size are as listed in that table; D and trimming were resolved from the DNA. The sample carries about 250,000 clones, 86% recorded once. The CDR3 sequence is 13 residues long. V shed 2 bases, J shed 4 bases, and the junction held 0 bases outside the gene matches. CDR1 and CDR2 (germline): MNHEY, SVGAGI. The chain combines TRBV6-5 with TRBJ1-2; 8 nucleotides line up with TRBD1. The origin of this receptor is a woman aged 60-70 years who had recovered from COVID-19. Sample: peripheral blood. CDR3 coding DNA: TGTGCCAGCAGTTACGACAGGGGCTATGGCTACACCTTC. The encoded protein is CASSYDRGYGYTF.